Each of the 22 T cell receptor beta chains below was sequenced from the same sample in a study of cytomegalovirus exposure and HLA in healthy donors. The PCR ran on 60 Vbeta and 13 Jbeta primers. Sequencing was performed with immunoSEQ multiplex PCR; in TCRdb, only in-frame clones are kept and a portion is missing. The sample contains roughly 120,000 clones, roughly 83% of which appear only once. The specimen was PBMCs. These receptors all come from a man under 40 in good health and CMV-seropositive.

The chain has TRBV4-1 and TRBJ2-1, with TRBD1 identical over 8 bases. The V and J ends lost 4 bases and 5 bases, in that order; junction bases with no gene match: 16. Germline V lookup: CDR1 MGHRA, CDR2 YSYEKL. The CDR3 has 18 residues. CDR3 protein: CASSPGRGLAKTDNEQFF. CDR3 in DNA: TGCGCCAGCAGCCCCGGCAGGGGGCTCGCAAAAACGGACAATGAGCAGTTCTTC.

This clone was picked up a small number of times. V and J are TRBV30 and TRBJ2-5; TRBD2 matches at 8 bases. Germline CDR1 reads GTSNPN; CDR2 reads SVGIG (reference sequence). After removal of 5 bases from V and 5 bases from J, the junction contained 4 bases not matched to a gene. The CDR3 has 12 amino acids. The CDR3, as DNA: TGTGCCTGGGGTCGGGGGGGGGAGACCCAGTACTTC. Amino acids: CAWGRGGETQYF.

This chain connects TRBV19 to TRBJ2-3; 8 nucleotides match TRBD2. The V gene end was trimmed by 6 bases and the J gene end by 0 bases; junction bases not matched to a gene: 2. Looked up from germline, CDR1 is LNHDA and CDR2 is SQIVND (reference sequence). CDR3 length equals 14 residues. In DNA, the CDR3 is TGTGCCAGTAGCGCGGGAGGAAGCACAGATACGCAGTATTTT. Translating it yields CASSAGGSTDTQYF.

J is TRBJ1-3 and V is TRBV19; 8 bases map to TRBD1. The trim removed 7 bases at V and 0 bases at J, leaving 5 bases unmatched. The CDR3 is 15 residues long. From germline, CDR1 is LNHDA and CDR2 SQIVND (reference sequence). The CDR3 sequence is CASKGQVNSGNTIYF. The CDR3 DNA follows: TGTGCCAGTAAGGGACAGGTCAACTCTGGAAACACCATATATTTT.

The rearrangement links TRBV11-2 to TRBJ1-2; tentative D call: TRBD1 (5 bases). Trimming cost V 4 bases and J 4 bases, with 16 bases left between them. Germline V lookup: CDR1 SGHAT, CDR2 FQNNGV. The CDR3 runs to 15 residues. The DNA for the CDR3 is TGTGCCAGCAGCTCCATTAAAGGCCAGGGCTATGGCTACACCTTC. Its translation is CASSSIKGQGYGYTF. Full variable domain (missing parts from reference TRBV11-2 and TRBJ1-2): EAGVAQSPRYKIIEKRQSVAFWCNPISGHATLYWYQQILGQGPKLLIQFQNNGVVDDSQLPKDRFSAERLKGVDSTLKIQPAKLEDSAVYLCASSSIKGQGYGYTFGSGTRLTVV.

The chain recombines TRBV7-2 with TRBJ1-5, with a possible D match to TRBD1 (6 bases). Trimming took 5 bases from V and 6 from J, leaving 23 bases between them. Germline CDR1 is SGHTA and CDR2 is FQGNSA. This CDR3 region has 17 residues. The CDR3 nucleotides read TGTGCCAGCAGCCGCGGGGGGGCAGGGGTAAGAAGTCAGCCCCAGCATTTT. Residues: CASSRGGAGVRSQPQHF.

The rearrangement uses TRBV28 and TRBJ2-5; D might be TRBD1 (6 bases). The germline V gene encodes CDR1 MDHEN and CDR2 SYDVKM. This CDR3 is built from 16 residues. The V and J ends lost 4 bases and 3 bases respectively, with 18 bases between them. The CDR3: CASSSRTVEHKETQYF. The CDR3 coding sequence is TGTGCCAGCAGTTCCCGGACAGTGGAACACAAAGAGACCCAGTACTTC.

A single count supports this clone. The chain joins TRBV10-3 to TRBJ2-2; 15 bases map to TRBD2. CDR3 size: 20 residues. Per the germline V gene, CDR1 is ENHRY and CDR2 is SYGVKD. With 7 bases clipped from V and 7 bases from J, the junction kept 19 bases outside the gene matches. The CDR3 reads CAITSQRTSGGDRAFGELFF. The CDR3 DNA reads as TGTGCCATCACCTCCCAACGGACTAGCGGGGGGGATAGAGCGTTCGGGGAGCTGTTTTTT.

The rearrangement uses TRBV30 and TRBJ2-2; D unresolved. The germline V and J ends were trimmed by 2 bases and 3 bases, with 13 bases remaining between them. Germline CDR1 GTSNPN, CDR2 SVGIG (reference sequence). This CDR3 comprises 15 residues. In DNA form, the CDR3 reads TGTGCCTGGAGTCCCCGTGCGCGGTACACCGGGGAGCTGTTTTTT. It is translated as CAWSPRARYTGELFF. Complete variable domain (other parts from reference TRBV30 and TRBJ2-2): SQTIHQWPATLVQPVGSPLSLECTVEGTSNPNLYWYRQAAGRGLQLLFYSVGIGQISSEVPQNLSASRPQDRQFILSSKKLLLSDSGFYLCAWSPRARYTGELFFGEGSRLTVL.

The chain recombines TRBV30 with TRBJ2-3, with TRBD2 matching over 13 bases. The CDR3 loop spans 16 amino acids. The germline CDR1 and CDR2 sequences are GTSNPN and SVGIG (reference sequence). The V and J ends lost 0 bases and 7 bases, in that order; junction bases with no gene match: 7. In nucleotides, the CDR3 is TGTGCCTGGAGTGTTAGACTAGCGGGAGGTCTAAATACGCAGTATTTT. Translation: CAWSVRLAGGLNTQYF.

The chain recombines TRBV6-5 with TRBJ2-2; 8 positions match TRBD1. The germline V gene has CDR1 MNHEY and CDR2 SVGAGI. J was trimmed by 1 base and V by 7 bases; bases with no gene match: 2. The CDR3 totals 14 residues. The DNA of the CDR3 is TGTGCCAGCAACGGACAGGGGAACACCGGGGAGCTGTTTTTT. Protein: CASNGQGNTGELFF.

CDR3: CASSQGTGYFDEQYF. The CDR3 DNA is TGCGCCAGCAGCCAAGGGACAGGGTATTTCGACGAGCAGTACTTC. The genes are TRBV4-3 and TRBJ2-7; 8 bases map to TRBD1. Trimming cost V 1 base and J 5 bases; bases outside gene matches: 7. This CDR3 region has 15 residues. CDR1 is LGHNA, CDR2 YSLEER, per germline.

The V gene is TRBV29-1, the J gene TRBJ1-1; the match to TRBD1 covers 8 bases. Germline V CDR1 and CDR2: SQVTM, ANQGSEA. The V and J ends lost 7 bases and 0 bases, in that order; junction bases with no gene match: 7. This CDR3 spans 14 amino acids. CDR3 DNA: TGCAGCGCGGAGGACAGGGCCATGAACACTGAAGCTTTCTTT. This gives the protein CSAEDRAMNTEAFF.

In regard to this clone: Compared with germline, one end of the junction differs, possibly owing to a read error. This chain links TRBV7-3 with TRBJ2-1; D might be TRBD2 (7 bases). CDR1 and CDR2 (germline): SGHTA, FQGTGA. The CDR3 has 17 amino acids. The DNA of the CDR3 is TGTTCCAGCAGCCCTCGGGTGGGGGGGGCGGCCTACAATGAGCAGTTCTTC. Its protein is CSSSPRVGGAAYNEQFF.

The J gene is TRBJ2-6, the V gene TRBV11-3; TRBD1 matches at 8 bases. The germline V gene has CDR1 SGHNT and CDR2 YENEEA. The CDR3 loop spans 18 amino acids. Trimming cost V 5 bases and J 1 base; bases outside gene matches: 10. CDR3 region: CASSPRQGAWSGANVLTF. CDR3 nucleotide sequence: TGTGCCAGCAGCCCCCGGCAGGGGGCCTGGTCTGGGGCCAACGTCCTGACTTTC.

A single count supports this clone. J is TRBJ1-2 and V is TRBV7-6; 9 nucleotides agree with TRBD1. This CDR3 has 14 residues. Germline CDR1 SGHVS, CDR2 FNYEAQ. With V trimmed by 3 bases and J by 7 bases, 6 bases remained unmatched. In DNA form, the CDR3 reads TGTGCCAGCAGCTTGGGACAGGGTTTCTTTGGCTACACCTTC. This translates into CASSLGQGFFGYTF. The full variable domain, with the rest looked up from reference TRBV7-6 and TRBJ1-2, is GAGVSQSPRYKVTKRGQDVALRCDPISGHVSLYWYRQALGQGPEFLTYFNYEAQQDKSGLPNDRFSAERPEGSISTLTIQRTEQRDSAMYRCASSLGQGFFGYTFGSGTRLTVV.

The chain links TRBV9 to TRBJ1-2, with a tentative D call TRBD1 (5 bases). V lost 9 bases and J lost 5, with 11 bases in between. Germline CDR1 is SGDLS and CDR2 is YYNGEE. The CDR3 consists of 11 residues. CDR3: CATRGGYGYTF. CDR3 DNA: TGTGCCACTAGGGGAGGGTATGGCTACACCTTC.

For the CDR3, the DNA is TGTGCCAGCAGCTTAACCTCTAGGTTAGGGGTTGGTATTTCCGGGGAGCTGTTTTTT. Its protein is CASSLTSRLGVGISGELFF. The rearrangement links TRBV7-3 to TRBJ2-2; D might be TRBD1 (5 bases). The CDR3 extends over 19 amino acids. V was trimmed by 0 bases and J by 6 bases, leaving 23 bases between them. Germline V gene data show CDR1 as SGHTA and CDR2 as FQGTGA.

The J gene is TRBJ1-2, the V gene TRBV19; 9 bases fit TRBD1. The CDR3 runs to 16 residues. Per germline, CDR1 LNHDA and CDR2 SQIVND (reference sequence). Trimming took 5 bases from V and 0 from J; bases not matched to a gene: 7. The CDR3 region has the DNA TGTGCCAGTAGTGCTGACAGGGGGGTCCCTAACTATGGCTACACCTTC. Protein: CASSADRGVPNYGYTF.

The rearrangement uses TRBV15 and TRBJ2-5; 11 bases map to TRBD2. Germline V gene lookup returns CDR1 LNHNV and CDR2 YYDKDF (reference sequence). This CDR3 has 15 amino acids. Trimming removed 4 bases from V and 2 bases from J; junction bases left unmatched: 3. The DNA of the CDR3 is TGTGCCACCAGCACCAGACTAGCGGGGCAAGAGACCCAGTACTTC. This translates into CATSTRLAGQETQYF.

The chain couples TRBV5-1 to TRBJ2-7; 10 bases agree with TRBD2. The CDR3 loop spans 17 amino acids. Germline V gene lookup returns CDR1 SGHRS and CDR2 YFSETQ. The V gene end was trimmed by 0 bases and the J gene end by 6 bases; junction bases not matched to a gene: 12. The CDR3 DNA reads TGCGCCAGCAGCTTGGGCCCCCTAGCGGGAGCGCTCCGCGAGCAGTACTTC. Protein sequence: CASSLGPLAGALREQYF.

This chain connects TRBV5-1 to TRBJ2-3; 11 bases line up with TRBD1. Germline V gene data show CDR1 as SGHRS and CDR2 as YFSETQ. V gave up 4 bases and J gave up 5 bases; unmatched junction bases: 3. The CDR3 has 14 residues. DNA of the CDR3: TGCGCCAGCAGCCAGGGACAGGGGGAAGATACGCAGTATTTT. Its protein product is CASSQGQGEDTQYF.